This T cell receptor beta chain comes out of a study of cytomegalovirus exposure and HLA in healthy donors. Study findings and constraints: The authors considered a cluster of highly shared sequence variants likely to be a sequencing artifact.

PCR was performed using 60 Vbeta and 13 Jbeta primers. TCRdb's table, derived via immunoSEQ multiplex PCR, lists solely in-frame clones and lacks some. The sample gives 100,000 or so clones, roughly 83% of which show up once; around 4% is in the top ten. Comments on this clone: Its specificity is unknown.

This CDR3 has 12 residues. CDR1 and CDR2 (germline): SEHNR, FQNEAQ (reference sequence). V was pared by 4 bases and J by 9 bases, with 10 bases between. The sample comprised PBMCs. The receptor comes from a female donor in good health and CMV-seropositive. The V and J genes are TRBV7-9 and TRBJ2-1; the D is unclear. The CDR3 protein is CASSSHLGEQFF. CDR3 DNA sequence: TGTGCCAGCAGCTCCCATCTCGGTGAGCAGTTCTTC.